The 19 T cell receptor beta chains below all came from one sample that was sequenced in a study of CXCR3-negative and CXCR3-positive naive CD8 T cells. The TRB libraries of cDNA were built by UMI-labeled 5' RACE. TCRdb reanalyzed the 5' RACE reads, giving one entry per CDR3 protein sequence and no DNA. The sample table sets out 85,000 to 90,000 distinct CDR3 sequences. Study results and limitations: CXCR3-negative naive cells had less hydrophobic TRB CDR3s than did CXCR3-positive naive cells.

These receptors have no known antigen. Input material: naive CXCR3+ CD8+ T cells from blood. Noted subset: CD45RO-CCR7+CD27+CD95- naive CD8+ T cells expressing CXCR3 (TNR3+). These receptors were obtained from a human donor in good health. Some clones in this sample may be carry-over from other donors' samples.

The chain links TRBV5-4 to TRBJ1-1; there is no DNA to check the TCRdb D call of TRBD1. The CDR3 runs 13 residues. Germline CDR1 SGHNT, CDR2 YYREEE (reference sequence). The CDR3 sequence: CASSVRGNTEAFF.

The chain has TRBV9 and TRBJ2-3; TCRdb designates TRBD2, a call that cannot be tested without DNA. Germline values: CDR1 SGDLS, CDR2 YYNGEE. The CDR3 consists of 19 residues. The CDR3 is CASSPMTSGEPLSTDTQYF. Drawing the rest from reference TRBV9 and TRBJ2-3, the complete variable domain is DSGVTQTPKHLITATGQRVTLRCSPRSGDLSVYWYQQSLDQGLQFLIQYYNGEERAKGNILERFSAQQFPDLHSELNLSSLELGDSALYFCASSPMTSGEPLSTDTQYFGPGTRLTVL.

The chain is built from TRBV6-2 or TRBV6-3 and TRBJ2-3; as DNA is missing, the TRBD1 call by TCRdb cannot be tested. This CDR3 comprises 16 residues. CDR1 and CDR2 (germline): MNHEY, SVGEGT. The CDR3 region is CASSLTGTGSADTQYF.

The chain combines TRBV27 with TRBJ2-1; TCRdb selects TRBD2, and the lack of DNA leaves this call unchecked. The CDR3 totals 15 residues. Germline loops: CDR1 MNHEY, CDR2 SMNVEV (reference sequence). The CDR3: CASGMPGPSPNEQFF.

The genes are TRBV24-1 and TRBJ2-1; TCRdb lists TRBD2, though no DNA is available to test this call. Germline V gene sequence: CDR1 KGHDR, CDR2 SFDVKD. The CDR3 length is 16 residues. CDR3 sequence reads: CATSDTGTSGINEQFF.

The V call is TRBV7-3, the J call TRBJ2-1; TCRdb reports TRBD2, a call that lacks DNA to check it against. The CDR3 loop spans 17 amino acids. CDR1 is SGHTA and CDR2 is FQGTGA in the germline V gene. The chain's CDR3 is CASSLIGLAGSGNEQFF. Drawing the rest from reference TRBV7-3 and TRBJ2-1, the complete variable domain is GAGVSQTPSNKVTEKGKYVELRCDPISGHTALYWYRQSLGQGPEFLIYFQGTGAADDSGLPNDRFFAVRPEGSVSTLKIQRTERGDSAVYLCASSLIGLAGSGNEQFFGPGTRLTVL.

J is TRBJ2-3 and V is TRBV7-9; TCRdb calls TRBD1, which cannot be checked without DNA. There are 17 residues in the CDR3. CDR1 and CDR2 (germline): SEHNR, FQNEAQ (reference sequence). CDR3 amino acids: CASSFPGTQMDTDTQYF. Complete variable domain (other parts from reference TRBV7-9 and TRBJ2-3): DTGVSQNPRHKITKRGQNVTFRCDPISEHNRLYWYRQTLGQGPEFLTYFQNEAQLEKSRLLSDRFSAERPKGSFSTLEIQRTEQGDSAMYLCASSFPGTQMDTDTQYFGPGTRLTVL.

This chain connects TRBV29-1 to TRBJ1-1; TCRdb proposes TRBD1, but this gene call is untestable without DNA. CDR1 and CDR2 (germline): SQVTM, ANQGSEA. The CDR3 consists of 15 residues. The CDR3 spells CSVEDPVGGNTEAFF.

This chain links TRBV30 with TRBJ1-1; as DNA is missing, the TRBD1 call by TCRdb cannot be tested. Germline lookup yields CDR1 GTSNPN and CDR2 SVGIG (reference sequence). The CDR3 has 15 residues. The CDR3 protein is CAWRTGGLSGTEAFF.

The CDR3 sequence is CASSFLGTGGLEQFF. The chain recombines TRBV5-1 with TRBJ2-1; with no DNA, the TCRdb D assignment of TRBD1 cannot be verified. This CDR3 has 15 residues. The V gene's germline CDR1 is SGHRS and CDR2 YFSETQ.

The chain uses TRBV14 and TRBJ2-5; lacking DNA, the TRBD2 call made by TCRdb goes unchecked. Germline V lookup: CDR1 SGHDN, CDR2 FVKESK. The CDR3 extends over 15 amino acids. CDR3 region: CASSPSGTTQETQYF.

V is TRBV29-1 and J is TRBJ1-1. The CDR3 contains 14 residues. CDR1 is SQVTM and CDR2 is ANQGSEA in the germline V gene. This CDR3 is CSVVRPNQNTEAFF.

The J gene is TRBJ1-1, the V gene TRBV4-3; TCRdb designates TRBD1, a call that cannot be tested without DNA. The germline CDR1 and CDR2 sequences are LGHNA and YSLEER. The CDR3 loop spans 15 amino acids. The CDR3 sequence is CASSQGDRGETEAFF.

V gene TRBV7-6 combines with J gene TRBJ1-2; TCRdb calls TRBD1, which cannot be checked without DNA. Germline assignment: CDR1 SGHVS and CDR2 FNYEAQ. This CDR3 is built from 15 residues. The CDR3 region is CASSPRGAGDYGYTF.

The chain couples TRBV5-5 to TRBJ2-1. This CDR3 has 16 amino acids. The germline V gene has CDR1 SGHKS and CDR2 YYEKEE (reference sequence). Here the CDR3 reads CASSLALGSGYNEQFF. Based on the CDR3 plus reference TRBV5-5 and TRBJ2-1, the full variable domain is DAGVTQSPTHLIKTRGQQVTLRCSPISGHKSVSWYQQVLGQGPQFIFQYYEKEERGRGNFPDRFSARQFPNYSSELNVNALLLGDSALYLCASSLALGSGYNEQFFGPGTRLTVL.

This sequence joins TRBV12-3 or TRBV12-4 and TRBJ2-1; without DNA, the TCRdb call of TRBD1 cannot be checked. The CDR3 is made up of 14 amino acids. The CDR3 loop reads CASNAQGPYNEQFF.

The J gene is TRBJ2-3, the V gene TRBV30; TCRdb returns TRBD1, unconfirmable since there is no DNA. Per germline, CDR1 GTSNPN and CDR2 SVGIG (reference sequence). CDR3 size: 15 residues. The CDR3: CAWSVQGVGPDTQYF.

The V gene is TRBV28, the J gene TRBJ2-3. From germline, CDR1 is MDHEN and CDR2 SYDVKM. The CDR3 is 17 amino acids. CDR3 amino acids: CASSLSVTPASTDTQYF. Looking up the rest from reference TRBV28 and TRBJ2-3 gives the full variable domain: DVKVTQSSRYLVKRTGEKVFLECVQDMDHENMFWYRQDPGLGLRLIYFSYDVKMKEKGDIPEGYSVSREKKERFSLILESASTNQTSMYLCASSLSVTPASTDTQYFGPGTRLTVL.

This rearrangement joins TRBV6-6 to TRBJ2-1; TCRdb outputs TRBD2, but without DNA this stays unchecked. This CDR3 is built from 16 residues. Germline CDR1 MNHNY, CDR2 SVGAGI (reference sequence). This chain's CDR3 is CASSQGAGSSYNEQFF.